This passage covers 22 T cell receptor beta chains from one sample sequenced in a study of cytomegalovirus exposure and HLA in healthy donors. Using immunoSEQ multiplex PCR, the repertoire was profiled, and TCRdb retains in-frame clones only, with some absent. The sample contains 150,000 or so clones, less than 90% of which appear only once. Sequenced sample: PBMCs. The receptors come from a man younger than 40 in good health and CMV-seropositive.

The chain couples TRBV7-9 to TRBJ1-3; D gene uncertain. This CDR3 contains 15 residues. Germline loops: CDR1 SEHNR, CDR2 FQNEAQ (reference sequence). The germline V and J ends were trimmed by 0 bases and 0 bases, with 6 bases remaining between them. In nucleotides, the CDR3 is TGTGCCAGCAGCTTAGCGAACAGCTCTGGAAACACCATATATTTT. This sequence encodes CASSLANSSGNTIYF. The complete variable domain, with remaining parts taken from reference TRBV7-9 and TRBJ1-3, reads DTGVSQNPRHKITKRGQNVTFRCDPISEHNRLYWYRQTLGQGPEFLTYFQNEAQLEKSRLLSDRFSAERPKGSFSTLEIQRTEQGDSAMYLCASSLANSSGNTIYFGEGSWLTVV.

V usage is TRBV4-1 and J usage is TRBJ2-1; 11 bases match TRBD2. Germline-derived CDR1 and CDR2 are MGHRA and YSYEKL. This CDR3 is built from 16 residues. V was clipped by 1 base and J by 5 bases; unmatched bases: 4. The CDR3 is CASSQGSGGAHNEQFF. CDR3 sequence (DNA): TGCGCCAGCAGCCAAGGTAGCGGGGGGGCCCACAATGAGCAGTTCTTC.

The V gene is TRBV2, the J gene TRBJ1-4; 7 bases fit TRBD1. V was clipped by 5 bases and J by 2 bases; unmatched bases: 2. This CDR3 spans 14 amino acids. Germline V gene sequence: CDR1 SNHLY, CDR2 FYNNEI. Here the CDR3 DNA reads TGTGCCAGCAGTTTGGACAGGACTAATGAAAAACTGTTTTTT. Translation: CASSLDRTNEKLFF. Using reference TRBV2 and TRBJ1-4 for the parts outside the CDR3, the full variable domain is EPEVTQTPSHQVTQMGQEVILRCVPISNHLYFYWYRQILGQKVEFLVSFYNNEISEKSEIFDDQFSVERPDGSNFTLKIRSTKLEDSAMYFCASSLDRTNEKLFFGSGTQLSVL.

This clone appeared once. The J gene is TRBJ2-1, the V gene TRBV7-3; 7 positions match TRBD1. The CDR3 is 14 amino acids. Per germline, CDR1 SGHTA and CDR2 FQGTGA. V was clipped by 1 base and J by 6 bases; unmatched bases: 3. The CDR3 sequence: CASSLIGTANEQFF. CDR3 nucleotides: TGTGCCAGCAGCTTAATCGGGACAGCCAATGAGCAGTTCTTC.

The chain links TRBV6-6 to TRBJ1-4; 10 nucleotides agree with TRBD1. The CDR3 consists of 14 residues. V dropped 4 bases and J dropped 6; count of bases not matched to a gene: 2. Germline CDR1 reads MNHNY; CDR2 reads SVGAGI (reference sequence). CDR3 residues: CASSSGQGDEKLFF. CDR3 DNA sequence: TGTGCCAGCAGTTCTGGACAGGGGGATGAAAAACTGTTTTTT.

CDR3 in amino acids: CASSSLPYEQYF. The CDR3 region has the DNA TGTGCCAGCAGTTCCCTCCCCTACGAGCAGTACTTC. The chain uses TRBV6-5 and TRBJ2-7; D is ambiguous. Between the trimmed V and J ends, which lost 4 bases and 2 bases, there was a span of 6 bases. The CDR3 loop spans 12 amino acids. CDR1 is MNHEY and CDR2 is SVGAGI in the germline V gene.

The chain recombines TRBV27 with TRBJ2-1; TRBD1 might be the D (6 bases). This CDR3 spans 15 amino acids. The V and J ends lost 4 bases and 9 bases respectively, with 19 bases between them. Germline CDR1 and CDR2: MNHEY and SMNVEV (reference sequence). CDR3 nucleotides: TGTGCCAGCAGTTCCCTCCAAACAGGGTATCTTGAGCAGTTCTTC. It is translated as CASSSLQTGYLEQFF.

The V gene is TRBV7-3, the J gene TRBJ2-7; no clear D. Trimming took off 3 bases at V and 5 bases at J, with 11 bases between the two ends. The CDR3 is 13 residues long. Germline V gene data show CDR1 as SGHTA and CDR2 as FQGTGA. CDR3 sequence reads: CASSFSGSDEQYF. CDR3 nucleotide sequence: TGTGCCAGCAGCTTCTCCGGGTCCGACGAGCAGTACTTC. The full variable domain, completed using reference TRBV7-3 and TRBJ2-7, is GAGVSQTPSNKVTEKGKYVELRCDPISGHTALYWYRQSLGQGPEFLIYFQGTGAADDSGLPNDRFFAVRPEGSVSTLKIQRTERGDSAVYLCASSFSGSDEQYFGPGTRLTVT.

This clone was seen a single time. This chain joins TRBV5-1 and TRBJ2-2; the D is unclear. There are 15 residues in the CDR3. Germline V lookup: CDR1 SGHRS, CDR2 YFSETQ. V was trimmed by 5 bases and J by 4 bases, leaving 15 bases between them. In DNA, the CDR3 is TGCGCCAGCAGAAACAGAGCTCGTGGCACCGGGGAGCTGTTTTTT. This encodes CASRNRARGTGELFF. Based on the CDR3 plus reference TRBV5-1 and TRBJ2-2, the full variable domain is KAGVTQTPRYLIKTRGQQVTLSCSPISGHRSVSWYQQTPGQGLQFLFEYFSETQRNKGNFPGRFSGRQFSNSRSEMNVSTLELGDSALYLCASRNRARGTGELFFGEGSRLTVL.

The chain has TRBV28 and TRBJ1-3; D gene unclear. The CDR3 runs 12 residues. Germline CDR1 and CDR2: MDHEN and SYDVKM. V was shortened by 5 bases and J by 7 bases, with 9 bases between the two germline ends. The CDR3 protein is CASSLPRNTIYF. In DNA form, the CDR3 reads TGTGCCAGCAGTCTGCCGAGGAACACCATATATTTT.

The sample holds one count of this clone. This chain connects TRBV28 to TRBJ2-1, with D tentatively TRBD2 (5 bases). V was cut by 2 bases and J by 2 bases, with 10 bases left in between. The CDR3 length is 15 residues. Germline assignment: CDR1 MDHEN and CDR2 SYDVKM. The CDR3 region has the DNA TGTGCCAGCAGTTTAGGGGTCGGGGCCTACAATGAGCAGTTCTTC. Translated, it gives CASSLGVGAYNEQFF.

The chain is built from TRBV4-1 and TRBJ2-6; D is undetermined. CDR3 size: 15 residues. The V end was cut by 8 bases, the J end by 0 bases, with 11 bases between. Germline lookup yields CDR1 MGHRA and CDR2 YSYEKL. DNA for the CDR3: TGCGCCAGCGCTCAGGTCCCCTCTGGGGCCAACGTCCTGACTTTC. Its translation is CASAQVPSGANVLTF.

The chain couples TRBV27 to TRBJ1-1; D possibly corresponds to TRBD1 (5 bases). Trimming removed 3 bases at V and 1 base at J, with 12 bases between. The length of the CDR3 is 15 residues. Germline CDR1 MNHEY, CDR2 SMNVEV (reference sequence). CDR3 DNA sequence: TGTGCCAGCAGTTTTACCCCTGGGGCGAACACTGAAGCTTTCTTT. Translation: CASSFTPGANTEAFF.

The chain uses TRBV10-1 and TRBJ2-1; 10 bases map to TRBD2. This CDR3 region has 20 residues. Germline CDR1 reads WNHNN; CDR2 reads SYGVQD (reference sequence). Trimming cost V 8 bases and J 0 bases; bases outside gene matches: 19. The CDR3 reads CASGALEASGGTSSYNEQFF. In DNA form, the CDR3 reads TGCGCCAGCGGAGCGCTGGAAGCTAGCGGGGGCACAAGCTCCTACAATGAGCAGTTCTTC.

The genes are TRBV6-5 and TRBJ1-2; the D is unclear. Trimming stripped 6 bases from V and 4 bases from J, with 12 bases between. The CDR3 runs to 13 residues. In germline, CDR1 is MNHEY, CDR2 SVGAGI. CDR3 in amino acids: CASRPPSPYGYTF. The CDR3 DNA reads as TGTGCCAGCAGGCCCCCAAGCCCCTATGGCTACACCTTC.

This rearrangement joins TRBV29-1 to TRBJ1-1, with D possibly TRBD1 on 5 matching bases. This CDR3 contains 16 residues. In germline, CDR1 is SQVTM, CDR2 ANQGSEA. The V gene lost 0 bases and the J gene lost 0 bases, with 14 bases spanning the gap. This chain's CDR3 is CSVEDPTEAMNTEAFF. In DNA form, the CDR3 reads TGCAGCGTTGAAGATCCGACAGAAGCTATGAACACTGAAGCTTTCTTT.

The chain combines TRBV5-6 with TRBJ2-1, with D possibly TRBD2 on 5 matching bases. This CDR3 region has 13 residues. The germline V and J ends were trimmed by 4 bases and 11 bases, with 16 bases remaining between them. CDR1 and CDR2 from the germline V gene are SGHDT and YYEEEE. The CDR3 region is CASSLGPGVQQFF. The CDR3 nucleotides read TGTGCCAGCAGCCTCGGCCCCGGGGTCCAGCAGTTCTTC.

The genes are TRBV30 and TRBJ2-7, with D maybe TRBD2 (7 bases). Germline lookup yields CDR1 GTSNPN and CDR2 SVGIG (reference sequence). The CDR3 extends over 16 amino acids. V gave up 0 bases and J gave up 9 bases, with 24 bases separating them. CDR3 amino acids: CAWSVGGGSGPQRQYF. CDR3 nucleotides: TGTGCCTGGAGTGTGGGGGGGGGCAGTGGCCCCCAGCGGCAGTACTTC. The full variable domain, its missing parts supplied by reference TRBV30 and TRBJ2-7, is SQTIHQWPATLVQPVGSPLSLECTVEGTSNPNLYWYRQAAGRGLQLLFYSVGIGQISSEVPQNLSASRPQDRQFILSSKKLLLSDSGFYLCAWSVGGGSGPQRQYFGPGTRLTVT.

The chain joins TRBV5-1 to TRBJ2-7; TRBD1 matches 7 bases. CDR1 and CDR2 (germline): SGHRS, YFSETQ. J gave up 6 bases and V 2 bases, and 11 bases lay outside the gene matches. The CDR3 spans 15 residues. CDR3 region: CASSFQGGADREQYF. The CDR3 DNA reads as TGCGCCAGCAGCTTTCAAGGGGGCGCGGATCGCGAGCAGTACTTC.

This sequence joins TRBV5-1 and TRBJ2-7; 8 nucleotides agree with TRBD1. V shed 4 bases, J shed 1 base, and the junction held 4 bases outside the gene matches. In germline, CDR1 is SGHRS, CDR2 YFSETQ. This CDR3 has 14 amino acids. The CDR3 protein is CASSPWDRSYEQYF. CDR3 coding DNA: TGCGCCAGCAGCCCCTGGGACAGGTCCTACGAGCAGTACTTC.

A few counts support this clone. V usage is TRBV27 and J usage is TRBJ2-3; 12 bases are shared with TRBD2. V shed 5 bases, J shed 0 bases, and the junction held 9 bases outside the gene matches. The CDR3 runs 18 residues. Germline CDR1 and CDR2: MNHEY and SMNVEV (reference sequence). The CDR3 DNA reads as TGTGCCAGCAGTCCAAGGACTAGCGGGGTGGTTAGCACAGATACGCAGTATTTT. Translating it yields CASSPRTSGVVSTDTQYF.

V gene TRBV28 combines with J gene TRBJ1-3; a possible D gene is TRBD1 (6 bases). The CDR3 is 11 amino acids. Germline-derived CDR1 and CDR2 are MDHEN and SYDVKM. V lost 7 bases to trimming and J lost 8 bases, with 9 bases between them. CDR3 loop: CASKQGDTIYF. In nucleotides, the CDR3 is TGTGCCAGCAAACAGGGCGACACCATATATTTT.